This is a list of T cell receptor beta chains from one sample in a study of type 1 regulatory T cells. These receptors are not linked to any known antigen. TCRdb redid the calling of the reads with MiXCR, one entry per CDR3 protein. The sample lists roughly 71,000 distinct CDR3 sequences, 20% occurring once. The source material was cultured type 1 regulatory T (Tr1) cells, either the whole culture or a sorted fraction (not recorded which). All receptors derive from a human donor in good health. The CDR3 runs from the conserved cysteine through the conserved F or W. D genes are given only for firm matches. The size entry is marked missing in some rows and otherwise reads once, few, many or a size class.

d_call: TRBD1
v_call: TRBV5-1
clone_size: -
j_call: TRBJ1-1
cdr3_nt: TGCGCCAGCAGAACAGGGGGCTATGGCGACACTGAAGCTTTCTTT
cdr3_aa: CASRTGGYGDTEAFF

d_call: -
v_call: TRBV12-3/TRBV12-4
clone_size: many
j_call: TRBJ1-1
cdr3_nt: TGTGCCAGCCAACGCGGGGGGAAGAACACTGAAGCTTTCTTT
cdr3_aa: CASQRGGKNTEAFF

d_call: -
v_call: TRBV5-6
clone_size: -
j_call: TRBJ2-1
cdr3_nt: TGTGCCAGCAGCTACCCGAGACAGTCGACCCCTTTCCTCTACAATGAGCAGTTCTTC
cdr3_aa: CASSYPRQSTPFLYNEQFF

d_call: -
v_call: TRBV7-2
clone_size: -
j_call: TRBJ1-1
cdr3_nt: TGTGCCAGCAGCTTAGGAGGGGTGGGGGCTTTCTTT
cdr3_aa: CASSLGGVGAFF

d_call: -
v_call: TRBV20-1
clone_size: many
j_call: TRBJ1-3
cdr3_nt: TGCAGTGCGGAAAGAACTGGAAACACCATATATTTT
cdr3_aa: CSAERTGNTIYF

d_call: -
v_call: TRBV5-6
clone_size: many
j_call: TRBJ2-7
cdr3_nt: TGTGCCAGCAGCTTGCGAGGGATCAACGAGCAGTACTTC
cdr3_aa: CASSLRGINEQYF

d_call: TRBD1
v_call: TRBV12-3/TRBV12-4
clone_size: -
j_call: TRBJ1-2
cdr3_nt: TGTGCCAGCAACTTACAGGGGGGGGGCTATGGCTACACCTTC
cdr3_aa: CASNLQGGGYGYTF

d_call: TRBD2
v_call: TRBV7-2
clone_size: many
j_call: TRBJ2-3
cdr3_nt: TGTGCCAGCAGCTTAGCCCCGACTAGCGGGAGCACAGATACGCAGTATTTT
cdr3_aa: CASSLAPTSGSTDTQYF

d_call: TRBD2
v_call: TRBV7-3
clone_size: few
j_call: TRBJ2-1
cdr3_nt: TGTGCCAGCAGCTTTTCCGGACTAGCAGAGCAGTTCTTC
cdr3_aa: CASSFSGLAEQFF

d_call: -
v_call: TRBV5-1
clone_size: -
j_call: TRBJ2-7
cdr3_nt: TGCGCCAGCAGCTTGTTCAACGAGCAGTACTTC
cdr3_aa: CASSLFNEQYF

d_call: TRBD2
v_call: TRBV12-3/TRBV12-4
clone_size: -
j_call: TRBJ2-7
cdr3_nt: TGTGCCAGCAGTCCCGAGCGGGAGGGCCTTCAAAAGTACTTC
cdr3_aa: CASSPEREGLQKYF

d_call: TRBD1
v_call: TRBV5-1
clone_size: -
j_call: TRBJ2-1
cdr3_nt: TGCGCCAGCAGCTGGGGAGGACAGGGTGGTGAGCAGTTCTTC
cdr3_aa: CASSWGGQGGEQFF

d_call: TRBD2
v_call: TRBV12-3/TRBV12-4
clone_size: few
j_call: TRBJ2-7
cdr3_nt: TGTGCCAGCAGTTACCAAAGCGGGAGGGCCCTCCACGAGCAGTACTTC
cdr3_aa: CASSYQSGRALHEQYF

d_call: TRBD1
v_call: TRBV4-3
clone_size: few
j_call: TRBJ1-2
cdr3_nt: TGCGCCAGCAGCCAGGGACAGGACGGCTACACCTTC
cdr3_aa: CASSQGQDGYTF

d_call: TRBD2
v_call: TRBV9
clone_size: medium-sized
j_call: TRBJ2-3
cdr3_nt: TGTGCCAGCAGCGTAGCAGGACTAGCGGACACAGATACGCAGTATTTT
cdr3_aa: CASSVAGLADTDTQYF

d_call: TRBD1
v_call: TRBV10-3
clone_size: -
j_call: TRBJ2-7
cdr3_nt: TGTGCCATCAGTAAGACAGGGGGCGGGGACGAGCAGTACTTC
cdr3_aa: CAISKTGGGDEQYF

d_call: -
v_call: TRBV6-5
clone_size: few
j_call: TRBJ1-2
cdr3_nt: TGTGCCAGCAGTTCGGGGTTCGGCGGCTACACCTTC
cdr3_aa: CASSSGFGGYTF

d_call: TRBD2
v_call: TRBV3-1
clone_size: few
j_call: TRBJ2-1
cdr3_nt: TGTGCCAGCAGCCAAACAGCGGGATTTTCCTACAATGAGCAGTTCTTC
cdr3_aa: CASSQTAGFSYNEQFF

d_call: TRBD1
v_call: TRBV5-1
clone_size: many
j_call: TRBJ2-2
cdr3_nt: TGCGCCAGCAGCTGGACCGGGACAGGTGGCACCGGGGAGCTGTTTTTT
cdr3_aa: CASSWTGTGGTGELFF

d_call: -
v_call: TRBV10-3
clone_size: few
j_call: TRBJ2-2
cdr3_nt: TGTGCCAGCCTCAAAACAGTGAACACCGGGGAGCTGTTTTTT
cdr3_aa: CASLKTVNTGELFF

d_call: -
v_call: TRBV27
clone_size: many
j_call: TRBJ2-7
cdr3_nt: TGTGCCAGCGGCCGGGAAGCAGGCGAGCAGTACTTC
cdr3_aa: CASGREAGEQYF

d_call: TRBD1
v_call: TRBV5-1
clone_size: many
j_call: TRBJ2-1
cdr3_nt: TGCGCCAGCAGCTTGGAAGGGGACAGGGGTTATGAGCAGTTCTTC
cdr3_aa: CASSLEGDRGYEQFF

d_call: TRBD2
v_call: TRBV20-1
clone_size: -
j_call: TRBJ2-5
cdr3_nt: TGCAGTGGGGTTAGCGGGAACAGCCAAGAGACCCAGTACTTC
cdr3_aa: CSGVSGNSQETQYF

d_call: -
v_call: TRBV5-1
clone_size: many
j_call: TRBJ2-1
cdr3_nt: TGCGCCAGCAGCCTCGACAGTGACTACAATGAGCAGTTCTTC
cdr3_aa: CASSLDSDYNEQFF

d_call: TRBD1
v_call: TRBV5-1
clone_size: -
j_call: TRBJ2-7
cdr3_nt: TGCGCCAGCAGCCCAGGGGGCCACGAGCAGTACTTC
cdr3_aa: CASSPGGHEQYF

d_call: -
v_call: TRBV24-1
clone_size: few
j_call: TRBJ2-7
cdr3_nt: TGTGCCATCGGACCTGCCACGTCCTACGAGCAGTACTTC
cdr3_aa: CAIGPATSYEQYF

d_call: TRBD1
v_call: TRBV18
clone_size: -
j_call: TRBJ1-2
cdr3_nt: TGTGCCAGCTCCCGACAGGGAGACCTTCGTGGCTACACCTTC
cdr3_aa: CASSRQGDLRGYTF

d_call: TRBD1
v_call: TRBV20-1
clone_size: -
j_call: TRBJ1-5
cdr3_nt: TGCAGCGTGGACAGGGGGTCCCAGCCCCAGCATTTT
cdr3_aa: CSVDRGSQPQHF

d_call: -
v_call: TRBV7-9
clone_size: -
j_call: TRBJ1-1
cdr3_nt: TGTGCCAGCAGCTTACAGCAGACGGACACTGAAGCTTTCTTT
cdr3_aa: CASSLQQTDTEAFF

d_call: TRBD2
v_call: TRBV7-8
clone_size: few
j_call: TRBJ2-5
cdr3_nt: TGTGCCAGCAGCCAGACTAGCGGGAGGGCCGTTCGAGAGACCCAGTACTTC
cdr3_aa: CASSQTSGRAVRETQYF

d_call: TRBD1
v_call: TRBV5-1
clone_size: few
j_call: TRBJ1-6
cdr3_nt: TGCGCCAGCAGCTTTGACAGGGCCGAGGGTTCACCCCTCCACTTT
cdr3_aa: CASSFDRAEGSPLHF

d_call: -
v_call: TRBV30
clone_size: few
j_call: TRBJ2-5
cdr3_nt: TGTGCCTGGAGGCCTTGGCCGGGAGAGACCCAGTACTTC
cdr3_aa: CAWRPWPGETQYF

d_call: TRBD2
v_call: TRBV5-6
clone_size: few
j_call: TRBJ2-3
cdr3_nt: TGTGCCAGCAGCTTGGCCGGACTAGCGGGGCTCACAGATACGCAGTATTTT
cdr3_aa: CASSLAGLAGLTDTQYF

d_call: TRBD2
v_call: TRBV7-8
clone_size: -
j_call: TRBJ2-7
cdr3_nt: TGTGCCAGCAGCCCCCTAGCGGGGTTCTTCTACGAGCAGTACTTC
cdr3_aa: CASSPLAGFFYEQYF

d_call: -
v_call: TRBV12-3/TRBV12-4
clone_size: -
j_call: TRBJ1-3
cdr3_nt: TGTGCCAGCAGTTTGGCGGGGCCTATTACCATATATTTT
cdr3_aa: CASSLAGPITIYF

d_call: TRBD2
v_call: TRBV7-8
clone_size: -
j_call: TRBJ2-3
cdr3_nt: TGTGCCAGCAGCCCACTAGCGGGCCTAAGCACAGATACGCAGTATTTT
cdr3_aa: CASSPLAGLSTDTQYF

d_call: -
v_call: TRBV5-4
clone_size: few
j_call: TRBJ2-7
cdr3_nt: TGTGCCAGCAGCTTGGCCGCGGGCGAGCAGTACTTC
cdr3_aa: CASSLAAGEQYF

d_call: -
v_call: TRBV7-2
clone_size: few
j_call: TRBJ2-3
cdr3_nt: TGTGCCAGCAGCCCCCCCCCGGGGGCAGATACGCAGTATTTT
cdr3_aa: CASSPPPGADTQYF

d_call: TRBD2
v_call: TRBV28
clone_size: few
j_call: TRBJ2-5
cdr3_nt: TGTGCCAGCAACGGATCGGGCGGGAGTCTCCAAGAGACCCAGTACTTC
cdr3_aa: CASNGSGGSLQETQYF

d_call: TRBD2
v_call: TRBV7-8
clone_size: medium-sized
j_call: TRBJ2-2
cdr3_nt: TGTGCCAGCAGGCCCCGGGGGGATGGCACCGGGGAGCTGTTTTTT
cdr3_aa: CASRPRGDGTGELFF

d_call: TRBD2
v_call: TRBV20-1
clone_size: many
j_call: TRBJ2-1
cdr3_nt: TGCAGTCCAAAACTAGCGGGTGCCTACAATGAGCAGTTCTTC
cdr3_aa: CSPKLAGAYNEQFF

d_call: TRBD2
v_call: TRBV4-2
clone_size: few
j_call: TRBJ2-7
cdr3_nt: TGTGCCAGCAGCCAAGATGAGGTAGCGGGAGGCTTTAGGTACGAGCAGTACTTC
cdr3_aa: CASSQDEVAGGFRYEQYF

d_call: TRBD2
v_call: TRBV9
clone_size: few
j_call: TRBJ2-1
cdr3_nt: TGTGCCAGCAGCGTCCTAGCGGGATCGGATGAGCAGTTCTTC
cdr3_aa: CASSVLAGSDEQFF

d_call: -
v_call: TRBV5-1
clone_size: few
j_call: TRBJ2-3
cdr3_nt: TGCGCCAGCAGCTTGTATTCGGGAGTGTCAGATACGCAGTATTTT
cdr3_aa: CASSLYSGVSDTQYF

d_call: -
v_call: TRBV5-4
clone_size: -
j_call: TRBJ1-4
cdr3_nt: TGTGCCAGCAGCCTCTGGTCGGCCGGCGAAAAACTGTTTTTT
cdr3_aa: CASSLWSAGEKLFF

d_call: -
v_call: TRBV20-1
clone_size: -
j_call: TRBJ1-3
cdr3_nt: TGCAGTGCACCGAGGGGCCAGGGAGGAAACACCATATATTTT
cdr3_aa: CSAPRGQGGNTIYF

d_call: TRBD2
v_call: TRBV7-2
clone_size: -
j_call: TRBJ2-1
cdr3_nt: TGTGCCAGCAGCTTAGCGGGAGGGCCGTATGAGCAGTTCTTC
cdr3_aa: CASSLAGGPYEQFF

d_call: TRBD1
v_call: TRBV15
clone_size: few
j_call: TRBJ2-7
cdr3_nt: TGTGCCACCAGCAGGGACTATGGGACAGGGGGTTTCTACGAGCAGTACTTC
cdr3_aa: CATSRDYGTGGFYEQYF

d_call: -
v_call: TRBV7-9
clone_size: few
j_call: TRBJ2-5
cdr3_nt: TGTGCCAGCAGCTTAGTGACTTCAGGGAAAGAGACCCAGTACTTC
cdr3_aa: CASSLVTSGKETQYF

d_call: -
v_call: TRBV4-1
clone_size: -
j_call: TRBJ2-3
cdr3_nt: TGCGCCAGCAGCCAAGATGAGGGAAGGTCAGATACGCAGTATTTT
cdr3_aa: CASSQDEGRSDTQYF

d_call: -
v_call: TRBV20-1
clone_size: -
j_call: TRBJ1-5
cdr3_nt: TGCAGTGCAGCGCGCGGGGATACGCAGCATTTT
cdr3_aa: CSAARGDTQHF

d_call: -
v_call: TRBV12-3/TRBV12-4
clone_size: -
j_call: TRBJ1-5
cdr3_nt: TGTGCCAGCAGTGGGCAGGCTAATCAGCCCCAGCATTTT
cdr3_aa: CASSGQANQPQHF

d_call: -
v_call: TRBV19
clone_size: few
j_call: TRBJ1-2
cdr3_nt: TGTGCCAGTAGTCGCCAAGCGTCTTCCTATGGCTACACCTTC
cdr3_aa: CASSRQASSYGYTF

d_call: TRBD2
v_call: TRBV7-2
clone_size: few
j_call: TRBJ2-1
cdr3_nt: TGTGCCAGCAGCGTGGGACTAGCGGGAGGGCCGGGGCAGTTCTTC
cdr3_aa: CASSVGLAGGPGQFF

d_call: -
v_call: TRBV20-1
clone_size: few
j_call: TRBJ1-3
cdr3_nt: TGCAGTGCTAGGGGTCAGACAGGCAACACCATATATTTT
cdr3_aa: CSARGQTGNTIYF

d_call: TRBD2
v_call: TRBV12-3/TRBV12-4
clone_size: -
j_call: TRBJ2-3
cdr3_nt: TGTGCCAGCAGGGGCGGGGGTACTAGCACAGATACGCAGTATTTT
cdr3_aa: CASRGGGTSTDTQYF

d_call: -
v_call: TRBV20-1
clone_size: few
j_call: TRBJ1-5
cdr3_nt: TGCAGTGCTAGTTCAGGCAATAGCAATCAGCCCCAGCATTTT
cdr3_aa: CSASSGNSNQPQHF

d_call: -
v_call: TRBV20-1
clone_size: -
j_call: TRBJ1-3
cdr3_nt: TGCAGTGCTAGGGGACTCGGAAACACCATATATTTT
cdr3_aa: CSARGLGNTIYF

d_call: TRBD2
v_call: TRBV7-2
clone_size: -
j_call: TRBJ2-7
cdr3_nt: TGTGCCAGCAGCCCACCGGGACTAGCGTGGGAGCAGTACTTC
cdr3_aa: CASSPPGLAWEQYF

d_call: TRBD1
v_call: TRBV27
clone_size: many
j_call: TRBJ1-4
cdr3_nt: TGTGCCAGCAGTAACAGGGGAACAGCTAATGAAAAACTGTTTTTT
cdr3_aa: CASSNRGTANEKLFF